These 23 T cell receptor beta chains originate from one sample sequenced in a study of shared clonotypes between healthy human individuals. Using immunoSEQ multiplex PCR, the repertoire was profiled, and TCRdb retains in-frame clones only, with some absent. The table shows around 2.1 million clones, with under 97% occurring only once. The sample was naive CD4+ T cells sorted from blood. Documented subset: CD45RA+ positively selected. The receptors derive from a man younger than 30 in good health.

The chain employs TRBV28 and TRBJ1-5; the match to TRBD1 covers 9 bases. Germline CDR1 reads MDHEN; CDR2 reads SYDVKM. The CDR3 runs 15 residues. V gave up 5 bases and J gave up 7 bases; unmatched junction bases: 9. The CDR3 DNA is TGTGCCAGCAGTCCCCAGCGACAGGGGGGCCAGCCCCAGCATTTT. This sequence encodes CASSPQRQGGQPQHF.

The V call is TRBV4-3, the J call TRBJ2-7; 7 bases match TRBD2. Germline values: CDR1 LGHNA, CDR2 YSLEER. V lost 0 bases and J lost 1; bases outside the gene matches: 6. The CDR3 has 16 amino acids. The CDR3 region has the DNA TGCGCCAGCAGCCAAGATTTCGCGGGGGTGTCCTACGAGCAGTACTTC. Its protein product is CASSQDFAGVSYEQYF.

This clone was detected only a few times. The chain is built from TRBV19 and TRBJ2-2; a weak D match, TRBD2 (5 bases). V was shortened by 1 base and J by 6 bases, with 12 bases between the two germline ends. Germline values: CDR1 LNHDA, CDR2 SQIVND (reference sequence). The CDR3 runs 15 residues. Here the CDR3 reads CASSIVRARAGELFF. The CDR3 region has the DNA TGTGCCAGTAGTATAGTACGGGCGCGGGCCGGGGAGCTGTTTTTT. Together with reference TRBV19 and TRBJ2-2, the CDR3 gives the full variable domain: DGGITQSPKYLFRKEGQNVTLSCEQNLNHDAMYWYRQDPGQGLRLIYYSQIVNDFQKGDIAEGYSVSREKKESFPLTVTSAQKNPTAFYLCASSIVRARAGELFFGEGSRLTVL.

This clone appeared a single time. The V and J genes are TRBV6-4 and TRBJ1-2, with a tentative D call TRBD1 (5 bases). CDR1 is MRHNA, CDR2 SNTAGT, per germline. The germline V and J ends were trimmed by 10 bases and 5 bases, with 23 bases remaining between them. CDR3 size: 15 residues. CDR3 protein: CAIVKIQVPLYGYTF. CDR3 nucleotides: TGTGCCATCGTGAAAATACAGGTCCCGTTATATGGCTACACCTTC.

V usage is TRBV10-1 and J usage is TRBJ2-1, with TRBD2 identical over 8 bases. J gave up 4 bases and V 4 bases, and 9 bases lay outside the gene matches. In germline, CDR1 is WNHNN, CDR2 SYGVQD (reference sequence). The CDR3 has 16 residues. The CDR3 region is CASSGGPSGPYNEQFF. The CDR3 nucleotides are TGCGCCAGCAGTGGCGGCCCTAGCGGGCCATACAATGAGCAGTTCTTC.

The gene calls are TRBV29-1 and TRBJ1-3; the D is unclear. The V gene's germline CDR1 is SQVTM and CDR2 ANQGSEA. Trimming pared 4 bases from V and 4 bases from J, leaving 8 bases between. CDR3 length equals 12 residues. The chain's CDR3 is CSVVSGGNTIYF. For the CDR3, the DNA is TGCAGCGTTGTCTCGGGAGGAAACACCATATATTTT.

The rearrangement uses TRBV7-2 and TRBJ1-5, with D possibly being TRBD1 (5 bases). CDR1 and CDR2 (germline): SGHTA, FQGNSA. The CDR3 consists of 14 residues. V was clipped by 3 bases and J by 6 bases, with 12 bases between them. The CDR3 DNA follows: TGTGCCAGCAGCTTTGGGGGGGTTGCTCAGCCCCAGCATTTT. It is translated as CASSFGGVAQPQHF.

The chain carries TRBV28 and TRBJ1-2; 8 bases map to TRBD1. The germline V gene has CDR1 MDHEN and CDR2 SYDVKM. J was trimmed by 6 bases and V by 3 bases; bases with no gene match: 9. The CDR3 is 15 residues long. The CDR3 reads CASSLPGTGRDGYTF. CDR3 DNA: TGTGCCAGCAGTTTGCCTGGGACAGGCCGGGATGGCTACACCTTC.

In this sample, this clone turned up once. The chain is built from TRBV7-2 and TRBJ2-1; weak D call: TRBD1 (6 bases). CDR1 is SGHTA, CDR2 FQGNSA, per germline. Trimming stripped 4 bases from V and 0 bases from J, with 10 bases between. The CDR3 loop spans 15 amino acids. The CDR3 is CASSYSRGSYNEQFF. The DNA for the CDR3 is TGTGCCAGCAGCTACTCCAGGGGCTCCTACAATGAGCAGTTCTTC.

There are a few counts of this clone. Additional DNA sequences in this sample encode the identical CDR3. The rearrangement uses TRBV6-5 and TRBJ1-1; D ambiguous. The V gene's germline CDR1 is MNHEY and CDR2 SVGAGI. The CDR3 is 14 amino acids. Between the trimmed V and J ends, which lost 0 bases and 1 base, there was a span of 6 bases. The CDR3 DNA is TGTGCCAGCAGTTACTCGGGGAGGAACACTGAAGCTTTCTTT. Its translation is CASSYSGRNTEAFF.

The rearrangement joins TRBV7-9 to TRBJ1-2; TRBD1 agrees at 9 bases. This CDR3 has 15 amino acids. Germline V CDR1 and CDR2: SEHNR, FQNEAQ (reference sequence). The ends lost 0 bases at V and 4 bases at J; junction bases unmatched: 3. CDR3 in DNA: TGTGCCAGCAGCTTAGCACAGGGGGCCTCCTATGGCTACACCTTC. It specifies CASSLAQGASYGYTF.

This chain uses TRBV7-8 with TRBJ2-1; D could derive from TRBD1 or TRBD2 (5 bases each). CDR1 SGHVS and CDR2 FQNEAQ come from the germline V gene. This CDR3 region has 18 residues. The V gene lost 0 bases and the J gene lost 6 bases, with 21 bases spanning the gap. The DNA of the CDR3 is TGTGCCAGCAGCTTAGCGCGGGCGTCAGGGCGTTTGGGCAATGAGCAGTTCTTC. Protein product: CASSLARASGRLGNEQFF. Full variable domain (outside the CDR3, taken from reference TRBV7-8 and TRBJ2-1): GAGVSQSPRYKVAKRGQDVALRCDPISGHVSLFWYQQALGQGPEFLTYFQNEAQLDKSGLPSDRFFAERPEGSVSTLKIQRTQQEDSAVYLCASSLARASGRLGNEQFFGPGTRLTVL.

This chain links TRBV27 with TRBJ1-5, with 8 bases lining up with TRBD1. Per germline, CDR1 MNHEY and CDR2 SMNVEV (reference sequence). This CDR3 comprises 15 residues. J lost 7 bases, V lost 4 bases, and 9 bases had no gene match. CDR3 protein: CASSSQTGGSQPQHF. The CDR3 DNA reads TGTGCCAGCAGTTCCCAAACAGGGGGGTCCCAGCCCCAGCATTTT.

The CDR3 region is CASSQTLAGGHQETQYF. DNA of the CDR3: TGCGCCAGCAGCCAGACCCTAGCGGGGGGCCACCAAGAGACCCAGTACTTC. V gene TRBV4-1 combines with J gene TRBJ2-5; TRBD2 aligns across 11 bases. The ends lost 3 bases at V and 0 bases at J; junction bases unmatched: 6. The CDR3 has 17 amino acids. From germline, CDR1 is MGHRA and CDR2 YSYEKL.

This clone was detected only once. CDR3 protein: CAWSLSGGVLAKNIQYF. CDR3 coding DNA: TGTGCCTGGAGTCTTAGCGGGGGCGTTCTAGCCAAAAACATTCAGTACTTC. The rearrangement joins TRBV30 to TRBJ2-4; TRBD2 matches 9 bases. The CDR3 is 17 amino acids. The V gene end was trimmed by 2 bases and the J gene end by 0 bases; junction bases not matched to a gene: 8. CDR1 GTSNPN and CDR2 SVGIG come from the germline V gene (reference sequence). The entire variable domain, with the rest obtained from reference TRBV30 and TRBJ2-4, is as follows: SQTIHQWPATLVQPVGSPLSLECTVEGTSNPNLYWYRQAAGRGLQLLFYSVGIGQISSEVPQNLSASRPQDRQFILSSKKLLLSDSGFYLCAWSLSGGVLAKNIQYFGAGTRLSVL.

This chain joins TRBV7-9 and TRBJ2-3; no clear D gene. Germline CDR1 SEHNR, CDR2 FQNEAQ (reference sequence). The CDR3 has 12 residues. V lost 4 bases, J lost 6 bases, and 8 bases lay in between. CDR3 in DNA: TGTGCCAGCAGCTCACAATCGGATACGCAGTATTTT. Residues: CASSSQSDTQYF.

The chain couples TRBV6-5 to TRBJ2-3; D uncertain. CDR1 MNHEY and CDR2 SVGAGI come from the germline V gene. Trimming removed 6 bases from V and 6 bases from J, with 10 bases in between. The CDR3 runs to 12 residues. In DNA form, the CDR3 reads TGTGCCAGCAGACCCCGTGGGGATACGCAGTATTTT. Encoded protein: CASRPRGDTQYF.

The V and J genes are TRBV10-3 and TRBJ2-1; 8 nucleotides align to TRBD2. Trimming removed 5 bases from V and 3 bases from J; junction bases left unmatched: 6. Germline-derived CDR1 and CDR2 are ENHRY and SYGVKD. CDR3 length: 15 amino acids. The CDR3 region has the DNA TGTGCCATCAGTACAACTAGCGGAAACTACAATGAGCAGTTCTTC. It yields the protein CAISTTSGNYNEQFF.

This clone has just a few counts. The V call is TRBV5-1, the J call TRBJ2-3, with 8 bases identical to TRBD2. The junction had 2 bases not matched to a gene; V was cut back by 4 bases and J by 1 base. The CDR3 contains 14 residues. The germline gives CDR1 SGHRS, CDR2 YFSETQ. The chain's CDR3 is CASSVSGGTDTQYF. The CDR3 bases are TGCGCCAGCAGCGTTAGCGGGGGCACAGATACGCAGTATTTT.

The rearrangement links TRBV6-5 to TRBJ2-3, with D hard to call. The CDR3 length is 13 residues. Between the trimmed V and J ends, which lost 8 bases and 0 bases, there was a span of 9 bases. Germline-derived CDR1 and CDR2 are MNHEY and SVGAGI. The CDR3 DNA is TGTGCCAGCGGAGAGACTAGCACAGATACGCAGTATTTT. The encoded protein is CASGETSTDTQYF.

The CDR3 sequence: CASSLAFGGEQYF. In nucleotides, the CDR3 is TGCGCCAGCAGCTTGGCCTTCGGGGGCGAGCAGTACTTC. V usage is TRBV5-1 and J usage is TRBJ2-7, with a possible D match to TRBD2 (6 bases). Trimming pared 0 bases from V and 6 bases from J, leaving 10 bases between. The CDR3 sequence is 13 residues long. Per the germline V gene, CDR1 is SGHRS and CDR2 is YFSETQ.

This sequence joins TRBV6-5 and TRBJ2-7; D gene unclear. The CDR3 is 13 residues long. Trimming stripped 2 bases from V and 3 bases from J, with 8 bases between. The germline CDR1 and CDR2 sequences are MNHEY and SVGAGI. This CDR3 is CASSYLSYYEQYF. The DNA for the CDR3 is TGTGCCAGCAGTTACCTCTCCTACTACGAGCAGTACTTC.

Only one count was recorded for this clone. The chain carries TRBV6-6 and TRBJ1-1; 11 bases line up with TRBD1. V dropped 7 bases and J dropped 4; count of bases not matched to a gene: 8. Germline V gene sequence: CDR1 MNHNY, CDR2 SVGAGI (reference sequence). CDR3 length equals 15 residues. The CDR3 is CASMDRGLRGTEAFF. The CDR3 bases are TGTGCCAGCATGGACAGGGGGCTCCGCGGCACTGAAGCTTTCTTT.